This T cell receptor (beta chain) was recovered during a study of blood T cells in healthy people across ages. Study context: There was about one barcoded beta molecule captured by template switching per two T cells.

The study, taken as a whole, reports: Age showed a roughly linear inverse relationship with TCR beta diversity per million T cells.

Primers used in a second PCR of roughly 6 to 11 cycles were a sample-barcoded 5' primer and a J-beta primer mix. TCRdb recomputed calls from the 5' RACE reads with MiXCR, one row per CDR3 protein. The repertoire holds hundreds of thousands of distinct CDR3 sequences, around 50% seen once, with roughly 13% in the top ten. This clonotype was observed many times. No antigen is known for it. V lost 4 bases and J lost 5, with 9 bases in between. The CDR3 consists of 11 residues. Per the germline V gene, CDR1 is SQVTM and CDR2 is ANQGSEA. The V and J genes are TRBV29-1 and TRBJ2-7; D is unresolved. The specimen sequenced was blood. The source is a woman of 80 years or more in good health. The CDR3 nucleotides read TGCAGCGTTGTATCACGCAACGAGCAGTACTTC. It is translated as CSVVSRNEQYF.